Following are 23 T cell receptor beta chains from one sample sequenced in a study of blood T cell repertoires in COVID-19. Profiled with immunoSEQ multiplex PCR; TCRdb holds only in-frame clones, not every one. There are about 250,000 clones in the sample; approximately 84% occur only once, and around 4.4% lies in the top ten. Sequencing input: peripheral blood. These receptor sequences come from a man aged 50-60 years with active or convalescent COVID-19.

Remarks on this clone: This sample includes further DNA sequences coding for the same CDR3. V is TRBV7-2 and J is TRBJ2-5, with 14 bases matching TRBD2. Germline V gene data show CDR1 as SGHTA and CDR2 as FQGNSA. The CDR3 spans 16 residues. J was trimmed by 2 bases and V by 1 base; bases with no gene match: 0. The CDR3 loop is CASSLGLAGGQETQYF. The DNA of the CDR3 is TGTGCCAGCAGCTTAGGACTAGCGGGGGGGCAAGAGACCCAGTACTTC.

There are a few counts of this clone. The genes are TRBV28 and TRBJ2-3; tentative D call: TRBD2 (5 bases). The CDR3 is 14 residues long. Trimming left V 5 bases short and J 5 bases short, with 14 bases between. The germline V gene encodes CDR1 MDHEN and CDR2 SYDVKM. The CDR3 protein is CASSPPGFGDTQYF. DNA for the CDR3: TGTGCCAGCAGTCCTCCGGGGTTTGGAGATACGCAGTATTTT.

The rearrangement links TRBV18 to TRBJ2-5; D not resolved. This CDR3 has 15 amino acids. Deletions cut 1 base from V and 3 bases from J, with 12 bases between. Germline assignment: CDR1 KGHSH and CDR2 LQKENI. This CDR3 is CASSPLAGPKETQYF. The CDR3 DNA follows: TGTGCCAGCTCACCACTGGCAGGTCCTAAAGAGACCCAGTACTTC.

This sequence joins TRBV5-1 and TRBJ1-4, with D tentatively TRBD1 (5 bases). CDR3 length: 15 amino acids. Germline CDR1 SGHRS, CDR2 YFSETQ. Trimming left V 3 bases short and J 5 bases short, with 14 bases between. Here the CDR3 reads CASSYRDLGNEKLFF. The CDR3 region has the DNA TGCGCCAGCAGCTACCGGGACTTGGGCAATGAAAAACTGTTTTTT. The full variable domain, its missing parts supplied by reference TRBV5-1 and TRBJ1-4, is KAGVTQTPRYLIKTRGQQVTLSCSPISGHRSVSWYQQTPGQGLQFLFEYFSETQRNKGNFPGRFSGRQFSNSRSEMNVSTLELGDSALYLCASSYRDLGNEKLFFGSGTQLSVL.

The V and J genes are TRBV5-1 and TRBJ1-4; 7 bases fit TRBD1. Trimming took 2 bases from V and 8 from J; bases not matched to a gene: 6. The CDR3 length is 14 residues. CDR1 is SGHRS and CDR2 is YFSETQ in the germline V gene. Here the CDR3 DNA reads TGCGCCAGCAGCTTAGACAGGGCGGCGGAAAAACTGTTTTTT. This encodes CASSLDRAAEKLFF.

The chain couples TRBV2 to TRBJ2-5; TRBD2 matches 7 bases. The CDR3 totals 15 residues. Germline values: CDR1 SNHLY, CDR2 FYNNEI. The trim removed 7 bases at V and 6 bases at J, leaving 14 bases unmatched. The CDR3 sequence is CASTPPTSFLKTQYF. CDR3 bases: TGTGCCAGCACCCCCCCGACTAGCTTCTTGAAGACCCAGTACTTC.

This sequence joins TRBV19 and TRBJ1-3; a weak D match, TRBD1 (5 bases). Germline V gives CDR1 LNHDA, CDR2 SQIVND (reference sequence). This CDR3 region has 15 residues. V gave up 7 bases and J gave up 3 bases, with 16 bases separating them. DNA of the CDR3: TGTGCCAGTACCGGGGGGGATGGAATTGGAAACACCATATATTTT. This sequence encodes CASTGGDGIGNTIYF.

This clone has a handful of counts. The chain combines TRBV3-1 (or the pseudogene TRBV3-2) with TRBJ1-2; D is possibly TRBD1 (6 bases). The CDR3 length is 13 residues. Germline V gene data show CDR1 as LGHDT and CDR2 as YNNKEL (reference sequence). V was shortened by 4 bases and J by 6 bases, with 12 bases between the two germline ends. For the CDR3, the DNA is TGTGCCAGCAGCCCACAGGGAGTCCATGGCTACACCTTC. Its protein product is CASSPQGVHGYTF.

The chain is built from TRBV18 and TRBJ1-1, with D unresolved. Germline assignment: CDR1 KGHSH and CDR2 LQKENI. The CDR3 is 15 residues long. V was shortened by 2 bases and J by 4 bases, with 14 bases between the two germline ends. The CDR3 spells CASSPREVSSTEAFF. The CDR3 nucleotides read TGTGCCAGCTCACCAAGGGAGGTCAGCAGCACTGAAGCTTTCTTT.

DNA of the CDR3: TGTGCCAGCAGCTTTAGGGGCGCCGGAAACACCATATATTTT. This codes for CASSFRGAGNTIYF. The chain has TRBV5-8 and TRBJ1-3, with D possibly being TRBD1 (5 bases). Trimming removed 2 bases at V and 4 bases at J, with 10 bases between. CDR3 length: 14 amino acids. Germline V lookup: CDR1 SGHTS, CDR2 YDEGEE.

This chain links TRBV11-2 with TRBJ1-2; maybe TRBD1 (5 bases). This CDR3 contains 15 residues. Deletions cut 1 base from V and 4 bases from J, with 13 bases between. Germline V gene data show CDR1 as SGHAT and CDR2 as FQNNGV. The CDR3 loop is CASSLAGTGGYGYTF. CDR3 DNA: TGTGCCAGCAGCTTAGCGGGTACCGGGGGCTATGGCTACACCTTC.

This rearrangement joins TRBV21-1 to TRBJ1-1; the D call of TRBD1 is as the table states it, not checked on the DNA. TRBV21-1 is a known pseudogene. The CDR3 length is 16 residues. The CDR3 bases are TGTGCCAGCAGCAAGCGGGACAGGGGCCCCAAGGCTGAAGCTTTCTTT. Its protein is CASSKRDRGPKAEAFF.

This sequence joins TRBV6-2 or TRBV6-3 and TRBJ2-1, with TRBD1 matching 7 bases. Trimming at V came to 0 bases and at J to 0 bases, leaving 2 bases not matched to a gene. The CDR3 has 16 residues. Germline lookup yields CDR1 MNHEY and CDR2 SVGEGT. CDR3 sequence: CASSYSRDSSYNEQFF. The CDR3 bases are TGTGCCAGCAGTTACTCGAGGGACAGCTCCTACAATGAGCAGTTCTTC.

This rearrangement joins TRBV9 to TRBJ1-4; no clear D. The CDR3 has 13 residues. Germline CDR1 is SGDLS and CDR2 is YYNGEE. Trimming removed 3 bases at V and 8 bases at J, with 11 bases between. This chain's CDR3 is CASSGTRGEKLFF. The CDR3 DNA reads as TGTGCCAGCAGCGGGACTCGGGGAGAAAAACTGTTTTTT.

V and J are TRBV6-6 and TRBJ2-1, with 8 positions matching TRBD1. The CDR3 covers 14 residues. The germline gives CDR1 MNHNY, CDR2 SVGAGI (reference sequence). V lost 5 bases to trimming and J lost 3 bases; unmatched junction nucleotides: 3. As DNA, the CDR3 is TGTGCCAGCAGTCAGGACAGGGACTACAATGAGCAGTTCTTC. Translated: CASSQDRDYNEQFF.

This rearrangement joins TRBV5-4 to TRBJ2-2; no firm D call. The V gene lost 1 base and the J gene lost 3 bases, with 13 bases spanning the gap. This CDR3 comprises 16 residues. Germline CDR1 and CDR2: SGHNT and YYREEE (reference sequence). The CDR3 nucleotides read TGTGCCAGCAGCTTGCACACGGGTCATTACACCGGGGAGCTGTTTTTT. Translated: CASSLHTGHYTGELFF.

The chain joins TRBV3-1 (or the pseudogene TRBV3-2) to TRBJ2-3; D possibly corresponds to TRBD2 (7 bases). The CDR3 sequence is 16 residues long. The V gene lost 0 bases and the J gene lost 3 bases, with 13 bases spanning the gap. The germline CDR1 and CDR2 sequences are LGHDT and YNNKEL (reference sequence). The CDR3 loop is CASSQEGGGRTDTQYF. The CDR3 DNA follows: TGTGCCAGCAGCCAAGAGGGCGGGGGCAGGACAGATACGCAGTATTTT.

This chain uses TRBV18 with TRBJ1-4, with D unresolved. Per the germline V gene, CDR1 is KGHSH and CDR2 is LQKENI. V lost 4 bases, J lost 1 base, and 13 bases lay in between. The CDR3 consists of 16 residues. CDR3 residues: CASSRSRALTNEKLFF. CDR3 coding DNA: TGTGCCAGCTCACGATCGAGGGCGTTAACTAATGAAAAACTGTTTTTT.

V gene TRBV5-1 combines with J gene TRBJ2-2; D is unresolved. The CDR3 covers 13 residues. The ends were cut back, 6 bases at V and 3 bases at J, with 9 bases in the middle. Germline assignment: CDR1 SGHRS and CDR2 YFSETQ. CDR3 sequence reads: CASTARDTGELFF. In DNA, the CDR3 is TGCGCCAGCACTGCCCGGGACACCGGGGAGCTGTTTTTT.

In DNA, the CDR3 is TGTGCCAGCAGTTCTCAGGGGGCTATTGGGGCCAACGTCCTGACTTTC. Translation gives CASSSQGAIGANVLTF. This chain joins TRBV6-2 or TRBV6-3 and TRBJ2-6, with TRBD1 matching 8 bases. The CDR3 runs 16 residues. The V segment lost 4 bases and the J segment 3 bases; nucleotides outside the gene matches: 5. The germline V gene has CDR1 MNHEY and CDR2 SVGEGT.

The CDR3 here is CASSLTVGSSGNTIYF. CDR3 DNA sequence: TGTGCCAGCAGCTTAACGGTCGGGAGCTCTGGAAACACCATATATTTT. This chain links TRBV7-2 with TRBJ1-3; D is ambiguous. The ends were cut back, 2 bases at V and 0 bases at J, with 11 bases in the middle. This CDR3 has 16 residues. Germline V gene data show CDR1 as SGHTA and CDR2 as FQGNSA.

This chain connects TRBV7-9 to TRBJ1-1; TRBD1 matches 7 bases. CDR1 is SEHNR and CDR2 is FQNEAQ in the germline V gene (reference sequence). CDR3 length equals 15 residues. V shed 5 bases, J shed 4 bases, and the junction held 10 bases outside the gene matches. DNA of the CDR3: TGTGCCAGCAGCCCCCCTTCAAACAGGGGCACTGAAGCTTTCTTT. Its translation is CASSPPSNRGTEAFF.

This chain links TRBV6-5 with TRBJ1-1; perhaps TRBD1 as D (5 bases). This CDR3 is built from 14 residues. Between the trimmed V and J ends, which lost 5 bases and 0 bases, there was a span of 10 bases. Germline V gives CDR1 MNHEY, CDR2 SVGAGI. The CDR3 here is CASSRGQVNTEAFF. The CDR3 DNA sequence: TGTGCCAGCAGTCGCGGACAAGTGAACACTGAAGCTTTCTTT.